This T cell receptor beta chain is from a study of cytomegalovirus exposure and HLA in healthy donors. Study-wide results and caveats: It was about 150 TCR beta chains that were listed as cytomegalovirus-associated. Clusters of TCRs from the first cohort tended to co-occur in the roughly 120 validation repertoires (as a later analysis found).

The assay was immunoSEQ multiplex PCR, and TCRdb's table has in-frame clones only and misses some. The data show tens of thousands of clones, with about 94% seen just once and over 1.2% held by the top ten. The CDR3 loop spans 13 amino acids. The germline V gene has CDR1 SGHTA and CDR2 FQGTGA. The V segment lost 8 bases and the J segment 3 bases; nucleotides outside the gene matches: 2. Comment on this clone: Its target is not known.

The V gene is TRBV7-3, the J gene TRBJ2-1, with 9 bases matching TRBD2. The clonotype was recovered from a man aged 18 to 30 in good health and CMV-seropositive. Sequenced input: PBMCs. The CDR3 bases are TGTGCCAGCGGAGCGGGGGGCTACAATGAGCAGTTCTTC. Translated: CASGAGGYNEQFF. Variable domain in full (rest from reference TRBV7-3 and TRBJ2-1): GAGVSQTPSNKVTEKGKYVELRCDPISGHTALYWYRQSLGQGPEFLIYFQGTGAADDSGLPNDRFFAVRPEGSVSTLKIQRTERGDSAVYLCASGAGGYNEQFFGPGTRLTVL.